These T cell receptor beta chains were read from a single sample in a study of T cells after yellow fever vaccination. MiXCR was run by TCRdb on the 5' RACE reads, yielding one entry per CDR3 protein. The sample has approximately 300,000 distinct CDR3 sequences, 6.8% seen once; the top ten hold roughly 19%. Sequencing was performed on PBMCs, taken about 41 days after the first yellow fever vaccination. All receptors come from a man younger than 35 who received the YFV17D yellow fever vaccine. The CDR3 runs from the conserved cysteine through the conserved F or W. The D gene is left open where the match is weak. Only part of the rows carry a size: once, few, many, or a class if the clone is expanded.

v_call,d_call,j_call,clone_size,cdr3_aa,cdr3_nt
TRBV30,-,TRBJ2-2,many,CAWDLALGGNTGELFF,TGTGCCTGGGATCTTGCGCTAGGGGGGAACACCGGGGAGCTGTTTTTT
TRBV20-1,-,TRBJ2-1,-,CSASTGGYNEQFF,TGCAGTGCCTCGACCGGGGGATACAATGAGCAGTTCTTC
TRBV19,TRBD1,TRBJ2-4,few,CASSGGQANIQYF,TGTGCCAGTAGCGGGGGACAGGCCAACATTCAGTACTTC
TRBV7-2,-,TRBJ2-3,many,CASSSQGSGEPDTQYF,TGTGCCAGCAGCTCCCAAGGATCGGGGGAGCCAGATACGCAGTATTTT
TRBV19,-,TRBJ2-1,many,CASSPRSYNEQFF,TGTGCCAGTAGCCCCAGGTCCTACAATGAGCAGTTCTTC
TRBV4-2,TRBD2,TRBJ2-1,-,CASSQVLASGGLSSYNEQFF,TGTGCCAGCAGCCAAGTTTTGGCTAGCGGGGGCCTTAGCTCCTACAATGAGCAGTTCTTC
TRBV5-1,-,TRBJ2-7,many,CASSPDTSSYEQYF,TGCGCCAGCAGCCCTGATACTAGCTCCTACGAGCAGTACTTC
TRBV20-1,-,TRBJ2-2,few,CSAGPPGTGELFF,TGCAGTGCCGGTCCCCCAGGGACCGGGGAGCTGTTTTTT
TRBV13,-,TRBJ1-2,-,CASSARTAYYGYTF,TGTGCCAGCAGCGCGAGGACAGCTTACTATGGCTACACCTTC
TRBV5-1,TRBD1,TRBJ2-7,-,CASSTNSRGSYEQYF,TGCGCCAGCAGCACCAACTCCAGGGGGTCCTACGAGCAGTACTTC
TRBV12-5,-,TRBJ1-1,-,CASGSTNMNTEAFF,TGTGCTAGTGGTTCCACGAACATGAACACTGAAGCTTTCTTT
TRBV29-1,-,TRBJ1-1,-,CSVGYTEAFF,TGCAGCGTAGGCTACACTGAAGCTTTCTTT
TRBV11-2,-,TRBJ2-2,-,CASSPGGPGGELFF,TGTGCCAGCAGCCCCGGGGGCCCCGGCGGGGAGCTGTTTTTT
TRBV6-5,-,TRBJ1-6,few,CASSYGGGNSPLHF,TGTGCCAGCAGTTACGGCGGCGGGAATTCACCCCTCCACTTT
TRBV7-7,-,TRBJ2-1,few,CASSNNVGVNEQFF,TGTGCTAGCAGTAACAACGTGGGGGTAAATGAGCAGTTCTTC
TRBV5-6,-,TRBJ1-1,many,CASSLTTGRRAEAFF,TGTGCCAGCAGCTTGACCACAGGGAGGAGGGCTGAAGCTTTCTTT
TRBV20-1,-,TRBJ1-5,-,CSARKGGFSRPQHF,TGCAGTGCTAGGAAGGGGGGGTTTTCTCGGCCCCAGCATTTT
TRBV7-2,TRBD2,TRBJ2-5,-,CASSYQRGAGETQYF,TGTGCCAGCAGCTATCAGCGGGGGGCCGGGGAGACCCAGTACTTC
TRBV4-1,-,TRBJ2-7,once,CASSQGTASSYEQYF,TGCGCCAGCAGCCAAGGGACAGCGAGCTCCTACGAGCAGTACTTC
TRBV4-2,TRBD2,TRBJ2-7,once,CASSQGGGSSYEQYF,TGTGCCAGCAGCCAAGGGGGGGGTAGCTCCTACGAGCAGTACTTC
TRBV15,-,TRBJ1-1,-,CATSPRSSNTEAFF,TGTGCCACCAGCCCAAGAAGCTCGAACACTGAAGCTTTCTTT
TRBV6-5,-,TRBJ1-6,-,CATQKFGSPLHF,TGTGCCACTCAAAAGTTCGGTTCACCCCTCCACTTT
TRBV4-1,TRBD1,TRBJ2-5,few,CASSQYRDRVQETQYF,TGCGCCAGCAGCCAATACAGGGACAGGGTACAAGAGACCCAGTACTTC
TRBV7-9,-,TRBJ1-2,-,CASSSWGSGLGYTF,TGTGCCAGCAGCTCGTGGGGGTCTGGGCTTGGCTACACCTTC
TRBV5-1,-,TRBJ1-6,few,CASSPDSPRNSPLHF,TGCGCCAGCAGCCCGGACTCCCCGAGGAATTCACCCCTCCACTTT
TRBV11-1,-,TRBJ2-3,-,CASSLGQKEDTQYF,TGTGCCAGCAGCTTAGGACAGAAAGAAGATACGCAGTATTTT
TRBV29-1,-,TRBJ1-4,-,CSAKGEQAFGEKLFF,TGCAGCGCCAAGGGTGAGCAGGCTTTTGGTGAAAAACTGTTTTTT
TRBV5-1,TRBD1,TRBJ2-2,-,CASSLTGTGYPNTGELFF,TGCGCCAGCAGCTTGACAGGGACAGGGTATCCGAACACCGGGGAGCTGTTTTTT
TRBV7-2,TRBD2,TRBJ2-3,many,CASSLVLTSGGNTQYF,TGTGCCAGCAGCTTAGTTCTGACTAGCGGGGGGAATACGCAGTATTTT
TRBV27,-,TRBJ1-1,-,CASRTGESKAFF,TGTGCCAGCAGGACGGGGGAAAGTAAGGCTTTCTTT
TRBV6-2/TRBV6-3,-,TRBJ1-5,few,CASSYGGINQPQHF,TGTGCCAGCAGTTACGGGGGGATCAATCAGCCCCAGCATTTT
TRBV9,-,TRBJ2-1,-,CASSVAARGGNNEQFF,TGTGCCAGCAGCGTAGCTGCGCGGGGTGGGAACAATGAGCAGTTCTTC
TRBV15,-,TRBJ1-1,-,CATSPLRGTDEAFF,TGTGCCACCAGCCCTCTAAGGGGGACGGATGAAGCTTTCTTT
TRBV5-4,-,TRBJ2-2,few,CASSLVGAQNTGELFF,TGTGCCAGTAGCCTGGTGGGGGCCCAGAACACCGGGGAGCTGTTTTTT
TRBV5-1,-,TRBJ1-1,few,CASSLERAVNTEAFF,TGCGCCAGCAGCTTGGAAAGAGCCGTGAACACTGAAGCTTTCTTT
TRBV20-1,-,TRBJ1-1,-,CSARQGNTEAFF,TGCAGTGCTAGACAGGGGAACACTGAAGCTTTCTTT
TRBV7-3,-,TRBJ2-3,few,CASSLTGALSGGADTQYF,TGTGCCAGCAGCTTAACTGGGGCGCTGTCGGGGGGCGCAGATACGCAGTATTTT
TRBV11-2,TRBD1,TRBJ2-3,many,CASSQTGGTTDTQYF,TGTGCCAGCAGTCAGACAGGGGGTACCACAGATACGCAGTATTTT
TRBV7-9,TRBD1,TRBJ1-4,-,CASSLGQGQEKLFF,TGTGCCAGCAGCTTGGGACAGGGACAGGAAAAACTGTTTTTT
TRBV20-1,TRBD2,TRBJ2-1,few,CSARDPLAGGRLDEQFF,TGCAGTGCTAGAGATCCCTTAGCGGGGGGGCGATTGGATGAGCAGTTCTTC
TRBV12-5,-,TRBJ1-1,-,CASGLVLRLGRPNTEAFF,TGTGCTAGTGGTTTGGTACTACGTCTCGGCAGACCGAACACTGAAGCTTTCTTT
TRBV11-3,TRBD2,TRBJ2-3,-,CASSLGRGLGLAGGRGTDTQYF,TGTGCCAGCAGCTTAGGGAGGGGTCTTGGACTAGCGGGGGGTAGGGGCACAGATACGCAGTATTTT
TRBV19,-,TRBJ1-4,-,CASRGRATNEKLFF,TGTGCCAGTCGTGGACGAGCAACTAATGAAAAACTGTTTTTT
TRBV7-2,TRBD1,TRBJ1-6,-,CASSYRDRVNSPLHF,TGTGCCAGCAGCTATCGGGACAGGGTAAATTCACCCCTCCACTTT
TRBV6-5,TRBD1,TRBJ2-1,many,CASSYSSTGGIYNEQFF,TGTGCCAGCAGTTACTCTTCTACAGGGGGCATCTACAATGAGCAGTTCTTC
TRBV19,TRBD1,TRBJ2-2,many,CASLLRGQGDTGELFF,TGTGCCAGCCTTCTCCGGGGACAGGGAGACACCGGGGAGCTGTTTTTT
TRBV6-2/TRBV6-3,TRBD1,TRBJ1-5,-,CARPSYKGQLGNQPQHF,TGTGCAAGACCATCGTATAAGGGACAGCTAGGCAATCAGCCCCAGCATTTT
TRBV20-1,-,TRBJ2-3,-,CSARSPRGRTDTQYF,TGCAGTGCTAGGTCCCCGCGGGGGCGCACAGATACGCAGTATTTT
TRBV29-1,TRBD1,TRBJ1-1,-,CSVQTGGPLKVFF,TGCAGCGTTCAGACAGGGGGACCTCTGAAGGTTTTCTTT
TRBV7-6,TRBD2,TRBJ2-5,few,CASSGRGLAGARETQYF,TGTGCCAGCAGCGGCCGGGGACTAGCGGGGGCTCGGGAGACCCAGTACTTC
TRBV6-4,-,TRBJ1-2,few,CASSDSPRDNYGYTF,TGTGCCAGCAGTGACTCACCCCGGGACAACTATGGCTACACCTTC
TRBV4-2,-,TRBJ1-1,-,CASSQGGTADDAFF,TGTGCCAGCAGCCAAGGTGGGACGGCGGATGATGCTTTCTTT
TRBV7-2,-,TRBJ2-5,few,CASSLEVGQTQYF,TGTGCCAGCAGCTTAGAGGTTGGGCAGACCCAGTACTTC
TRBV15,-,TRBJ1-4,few,CATSRGATGEKLFF,TGTGCCACCAGCCGAGGGGCAACTGGGGAAAAACTGTTTTTT
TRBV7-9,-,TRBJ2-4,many,CASSQSTATHIQYF,TGTGCCAGCAGCCAATCTACTGCCACCCACATTCAGTACTTC